This is a list of T cell receptor beta chains from one sample in a study of regulatory T cells in long-lasting Graves disease. TCRdb passed the multiplex PCR reads through MiXCR, listing each CDR3 protein once. This sample yields about 240,000 distinct CDR3 sequences, of which around 21% are seen a single time; 14% belongs to the top ten. Sequenced here: peripheral blood mononuclear cells (PBMCs), sampled at new diagnosis, from a patient treated with antithyroid drugs. Receptors originate from a female donor with Graves disease. Each CDR3 is given with its conserved first and last residue. D genes are given only for firm matches. Clone size is stated in some rows and not others, as once, few, many or a class when expanded.

>TRBJ1-2|TRBV6-2/TRBV6-3|many|TRBD1
CASSYDKQGRSYGYTF
TGTGCCAGCAGCTATGACAAACAGGGGCGTTCCTATGGCTACACCTTC
>TRBJ1-4|TRBV4-2|-|-
CASSQESRTANEKLFF
TGTGCCAGCAGCCAAGAATCCAGGACCGCAAATGAAAAACTGTTTTTT
>TRBJ2-7|TRBV6-2/TRBV6-3|many|-
CASSQRREQYF
TGTGCCAGCAGCCAGAGGCGCGAGCAGTACTTC
>TRBJ1-5|TRBV12-3/TRBV12-4|many|-
CASSLNDGLNQPQHF
TGTGCCAGCAGTTTAAATGACGGCCTCAATCAGCCCCAGCATTTT
>TRBJ1-5|TRBV5-6|-|TRBD1
CASSPGRGDYRNQPQHF
TGTGCCAGCAGCCCCGGCAGGGGGGATTATCGCAATCAGCCCCAGCATTTT
>TRBJ2-7|TRBV5-1|many|TRBD2
CASSLTGTSEKQYF
TGCGCCAGCAGCTTGACCGGGACTAGTGAAAAGCAGTACTTC
>TRBJ2-7|TRBV18|few|-
CASSPGGGSAYEQYF
TGTGCCAGCTCACCAGGTGGGGGCAGCGCCTACGAGCAGTACTTC
>TRBJ1-1|TRBV3-1|many|-
CASSHAVNTEAFF
TGTGCCAGCAGCCATGCAGTTAACACTGAAGCTTTCTTT
>TRBJ1-5|TRBV2|many|-
CASREGYSNQPQHF
TGTGCCAGCAGGGAGGGGTATAGCAATCAGCCCCAGCATTTT
>TRBJ2-3|TRBV2|many|-
CASSVGGFSTDTQYF
TGTGCCAGCAGTGTGGGGGGCTTTTCCACAGATACGCAGTATTTT
>TRBJ1-6|TRBV12-3/TRBV12-4|many|TRBD1
CASSLGGGGNSPLHF
TGTGCCAGCAGTTTGGGAGGGGGCGGTAATTCACCCCTCCACTTT
>TRBJ2-1|TRBV7-2|many|-
CASSSDGRSYNEQFF
TGTGCCAGCAGCTCTGACGGGCGATCCTACAATGAGCAGTTCTTC
>TRBJ2-1|TRBV6-2/TRBV6-3|many|-
CASSYVWGDEQFF
TGTGCCAGCAGTTACGTCTGGGGTGATGAGCAGTTCTTC
>TRBJ1-2|TRBV2|many|TRBD1
CASIRDRDNYGYTF
TGTGCCAGCATCCGGGACAGAGATAACTATGGCTACACCTTC
>TRBJ1-1|TRBV20-1|many|-
CSARTDGLGEAFF
TGCAGTGCTAGAACGGACGGACTCGGCGAGGCTTTCTTT
>TRBJ2-3|TRBV5-1|many|TRBD2
CASSLLAGGLTDTQYF
TGCGCCAGCAGCTTATTAGCGGGGGGACTCACAGATACGCAGTATTTT
>TRBJ2-3|TRBV18|many|-
CASSPDRNLDTQYF
TGTGCCAGCTCACCAGACAGGAACTTAGATACGCAGTATTTT